This TCR beta chain was recovered during a study of vaccination effects on CD4 cells after COVID-19 (dated by TCRdb to 2021 to 2024). About the investigation overall: Post-vaccine samples across the study were collected a median of 72 days after the second dose, with a range of 14 to 241. SARS-CoV-2 spike-specific CD4+ TCR repertoires were compared before and after mRNA vaccination in COVID-19 convalescent patients and in infection-naive vaccine recipients. The full study included approximately nine COVID-19 convalescent patients and several SARS-CoV-2-naive healthy vaccine recipients. Cultures from other donors in the study were sequenced using the Oncomine TCR Beta short-read assay on an Illumina iSeq 100.

Library preparation used the immunoSEQ multiplex PCR assay. TCR beta CDR3 sequencing was performed on DNA from the cultured, isolated CD4+ T cells. The original pipeline was this. Non-productive TCR sequences were discarded, and reads were trimmed to the CDR3 region, with only CDR3s of 7 or more amino acids retained. The MANAFEST web app was used to pick out antigen-specific clonotypes by comparing their expansion in peptide wells with that in reference cultures. For clones to be considered positive, expansion at FDR<0.05 versus reference and all other wells, an odds ratio above 5, and a frequency above 0.1% in two replicate wells were required. A clonotype was called cross-reactive if it was significantly expanded both in SARS-CoV-2 spike wells and in at least one common cold coronavirus spike condition. Using the stringdist R package, CDR3 similarity was measured by Levenshtein distance, and unrooted trees were constructed with ape in R 3.6.1. TCRdb limited this immuneACCESS table to in-frame rearrangements with V and J called. A share of clones is missing; checked studies link under half to unresolved V genes, and the rest is unexplained. V and J calls and clone size are given by that table; D and trimming were obtained from the DNA. The sample table contains about 59,000 clones; only one count was recorded for just under 80% of them. The ten largest clones represent 1.5% to 2.5% of the sample.

To identify antigen-specific CD4+ T cell clonotypes by their expansion, the ViraFEST assay first stimulated PBMC with viral peptide pools and then applied TCR sequencing. After around ten days of culture, CD4+ T cells were isolated with the EasySep CD4+ T cell isolation kit. Participants received two doses of either the BNT162b2 or the mRNA-1273 mRNA SARS-CoV-2 vaccine. None of the healthy vaccine recipients had a prior SARS-CoV-2 infection, which was confirmed by nucleocapsid antibody tests that came back negative both before and after vaccination. Around 2 million PBMC per well were cultured in IMDM with roughly 5% human AB serum, 8 to 10 IU/ml IL-2 and gentamicin, plus 10 ug/ml peptides. On days 3 and 7, half of the culture medium was replaced with fresh IL-2-containing medium. Unless otherwise noted, each peptide stimulation condition was cultured in triplicate wells. Using Ficoll-Paque Plus gradient centrifugation, PBMC were separated from whole blood and then either used fresh or cryopreserved at -140C. The overlapping peptide pools covered the spike proteins of SARS-CoV-2 as well as those of the common cold coronaviruses HCoV-NL63, HCoV-OC43 and HCoV-229E. The QIAamp micro DNA kit was used to extract genomic DNA from the cultured CD4+ T cells.

General study outcomes and caveats: The study was limited by a small number of convalescent patients and lacked early post-infection timepoints. Among healthy vaccine recipients, nearly all vaccine-induced clones were SARS-CoV-2 mono-reactive, and just 1 of 255 was cross-reactive with common cold coronaviruses. Both infection-induced and vaccine-induced clones contracted markedly at late post-vaccination timepoints, which is consistent with waning T cell responses.

A note on this clone: Its recognized antigen is unknown. No much larger clone exists at a distance of one base, and base qualities are not known.

A distance of 13 bases separates the germline ends of V and J, which lose 4 bases and 8 bases respectively. From cysteine to phenylalanine, the CDR3 is 13 amino acids long. The retained sequence is limited to the CDR3, 39 bases, with the frame set at the first base. Via the germline V gene, CDR1 is SGHNT and CDR2 YENEEA. The sequence is built from TRBV11-3 and TRBJ2-3, with TRBD1 as a weak D call on 5 bases. This clonotype was sampled from a human donor who received a COVID-19 vaccine. Source: CD4+ T cells from PBMCs cultured with HCoV-OC43 spike peptides, taken after COVID-19 vaccination. The cell subset or site label on this specimen signifies: HCoV-OC43 spike overlapping peptide pool stimulation. The CDR3 protein is CASSSNRQGTQYF. The sequenced DNA is TGTGCCAGCAGCTCCAACCGTCAGGGTACGCAGTATTTT.